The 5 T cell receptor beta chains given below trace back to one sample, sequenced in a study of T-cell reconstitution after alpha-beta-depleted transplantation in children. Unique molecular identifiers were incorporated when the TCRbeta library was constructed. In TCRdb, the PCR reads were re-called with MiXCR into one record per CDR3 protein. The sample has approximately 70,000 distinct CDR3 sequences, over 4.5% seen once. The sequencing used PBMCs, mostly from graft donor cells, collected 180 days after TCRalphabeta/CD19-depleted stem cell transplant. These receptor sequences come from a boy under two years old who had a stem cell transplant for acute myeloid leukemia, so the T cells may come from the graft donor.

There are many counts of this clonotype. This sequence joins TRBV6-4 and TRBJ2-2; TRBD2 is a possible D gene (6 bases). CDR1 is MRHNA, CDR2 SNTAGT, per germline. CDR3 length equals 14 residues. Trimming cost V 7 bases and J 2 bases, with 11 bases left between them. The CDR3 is CASKRDSNTGELFF. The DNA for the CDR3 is TGTGCCAGCAAAAGGGACTCCAACACCGGGGAGCTGTTTTTT.

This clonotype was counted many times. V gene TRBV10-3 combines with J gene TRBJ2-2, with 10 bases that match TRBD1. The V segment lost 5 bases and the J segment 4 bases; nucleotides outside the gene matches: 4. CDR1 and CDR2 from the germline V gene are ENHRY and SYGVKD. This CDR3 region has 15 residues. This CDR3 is CAISTRDRGTGELFF. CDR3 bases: TGTGCCATCAGTACCCGGGACAGGGGCACCGGGGAGCTGTTTTTT.

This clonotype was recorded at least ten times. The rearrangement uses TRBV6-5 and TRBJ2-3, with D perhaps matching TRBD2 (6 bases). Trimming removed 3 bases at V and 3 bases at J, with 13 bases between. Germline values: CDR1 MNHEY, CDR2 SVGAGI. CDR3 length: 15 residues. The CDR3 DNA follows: TGTGCCAGCAGTTATTTCTATGGGGGGACAGATACGCAGTATTTT. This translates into CASSYFYGGTDTQYF.

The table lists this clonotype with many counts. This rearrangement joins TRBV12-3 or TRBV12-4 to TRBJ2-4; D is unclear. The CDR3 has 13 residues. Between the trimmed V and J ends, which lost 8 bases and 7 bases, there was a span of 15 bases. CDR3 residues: CASAMDLGNIQYF. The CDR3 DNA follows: TGTGCCAGCGCTATGGATCTTGGGAACATTCAGTACTTC.

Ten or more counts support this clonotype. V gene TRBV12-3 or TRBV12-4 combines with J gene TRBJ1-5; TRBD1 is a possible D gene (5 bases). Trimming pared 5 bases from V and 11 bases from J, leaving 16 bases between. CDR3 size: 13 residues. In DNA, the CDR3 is TGTGCCAGCAGTCCCCAGGGTTTTGGAACCCAGCATTTT. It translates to CASSPQGFGTQHF.